What follows is one TCR beta chain and its context. These data are taken from a study of blood T cells in healthy people across ages. Trimming removed 8 bases from V and 0 bases from J, with 19 bases in between. This CDR3 has 16 amino acids. With a J-beta primer mix and a sample-barcoded 5' primer, a second PCR ran roughly 6 to 11 cycles. TCRdb fed the 5' RACE reads into MiXCR, producing one record per CDR3 protein. The table lists 1.5 million to 2 million distinct CDR3 sequences, just under 50% of them singletons. V and J are TRBV12-3 or TRBV12-4 and TRBJ1-1; D ambiguous. The clonotype comes from a woman aged 40 to 55 in good health. The specimen was blood. The CDR3 sequence is CASGPAQVHMNTEAFF. CDR3 sequence (DNA): TGTGCCAGCGGTCCGGCCCAGGTCCATATGAACACTGAAGCTTTCTTT.